This T cell receptor beta chain was found in a study of T-cell memory formation after mild COVID-19. Study observations and caveats: Researchers could not confirm that second-wave clones peaking on day 37 targeted SARS-CoV-2. Of the contracting clones, CD4+ ones lay mainly in CM and EM, and CD8+ ones in EMRA.

In regard to this clonotype: Its antigen is not known.

CDR3 length equals 12 residues. The V and J ends lost 5 bases and 9 bases respectively, with 11 bases between them. TCRdb ran MiXCR on the 5' RACE reads and lists one entry per CDR3 protein. The sample holds about 560,000 distinct CDR3 sequences, about a fifth seen once. The V and J genes are TRBV12-3 or TRBV12-4 and TRBJ1-5; D is unresolved. The sequence was obtained from an adult woman who had mild COVID-19 (a few samples of this study predate the infection). Cell type and time point are not known. Sequenced sample: PBMCs or a T cell subset sorted from them (not recorded which). CDR3 DNA: TGTGCCAGCAGTCACAGCCAGCGGCCCCAGCATTTT. Translating it yields CASSHSQRPQHF.